The TCR beta chain under discussion was sequenced for a study of cytomegalovirus exposure and HLA in healthy donors. Comment on this clone: Its antigen is still unknown.

Whole-study results and caveats: For most TCR beta V segments, an earlier analysis put the productive rate at about 87% or about 30% of the time. Researchers counted around 160 TCR beta chains as cytomegalovirus-associated. A further, later analysis showed that HLA-associated TCR beta chains (compared with equally common others) were more clonally expanded.

The PCR was carried out with 60 Vbeta primers and 13 Jbeta primers. As handled by the study authors: As a later analysis found, there were 70 million to 100 million unique TCR beta chains, of which roughly 11 million were shared. Produced via immunoSEQ multiplex PCR; TCRdb's table is partial and in-frame only. From that table come the V and J calls and clone size; the DNA was used to work out D and trimming. The sample comprises roughly 100,000 clones, roughly 13% of which are singletons, and roughly a sixth rests with the top ten. CDR1 KGHSH and CDR2 LQKENI come from the germline V gene. V dropped 3 bases and J dropped 3; count of bases not matched to a gene: 12. The CDR3 is 17 amino acids.

The receptor's source is a man between 40 and 49 years old in good health and CMV-seropositive. The sequencing input was PBMCs. This chain links TRBV18 with TRBJ2-3; 7 positions agree with TRBD2. As DNA, the CDR3 is TGTGCCAGCTCACCTTCGTGGGGAAGCGGGACTACAGATACGCAGTATTTT. Translated: CASSPSWGSGTTDTQYF.